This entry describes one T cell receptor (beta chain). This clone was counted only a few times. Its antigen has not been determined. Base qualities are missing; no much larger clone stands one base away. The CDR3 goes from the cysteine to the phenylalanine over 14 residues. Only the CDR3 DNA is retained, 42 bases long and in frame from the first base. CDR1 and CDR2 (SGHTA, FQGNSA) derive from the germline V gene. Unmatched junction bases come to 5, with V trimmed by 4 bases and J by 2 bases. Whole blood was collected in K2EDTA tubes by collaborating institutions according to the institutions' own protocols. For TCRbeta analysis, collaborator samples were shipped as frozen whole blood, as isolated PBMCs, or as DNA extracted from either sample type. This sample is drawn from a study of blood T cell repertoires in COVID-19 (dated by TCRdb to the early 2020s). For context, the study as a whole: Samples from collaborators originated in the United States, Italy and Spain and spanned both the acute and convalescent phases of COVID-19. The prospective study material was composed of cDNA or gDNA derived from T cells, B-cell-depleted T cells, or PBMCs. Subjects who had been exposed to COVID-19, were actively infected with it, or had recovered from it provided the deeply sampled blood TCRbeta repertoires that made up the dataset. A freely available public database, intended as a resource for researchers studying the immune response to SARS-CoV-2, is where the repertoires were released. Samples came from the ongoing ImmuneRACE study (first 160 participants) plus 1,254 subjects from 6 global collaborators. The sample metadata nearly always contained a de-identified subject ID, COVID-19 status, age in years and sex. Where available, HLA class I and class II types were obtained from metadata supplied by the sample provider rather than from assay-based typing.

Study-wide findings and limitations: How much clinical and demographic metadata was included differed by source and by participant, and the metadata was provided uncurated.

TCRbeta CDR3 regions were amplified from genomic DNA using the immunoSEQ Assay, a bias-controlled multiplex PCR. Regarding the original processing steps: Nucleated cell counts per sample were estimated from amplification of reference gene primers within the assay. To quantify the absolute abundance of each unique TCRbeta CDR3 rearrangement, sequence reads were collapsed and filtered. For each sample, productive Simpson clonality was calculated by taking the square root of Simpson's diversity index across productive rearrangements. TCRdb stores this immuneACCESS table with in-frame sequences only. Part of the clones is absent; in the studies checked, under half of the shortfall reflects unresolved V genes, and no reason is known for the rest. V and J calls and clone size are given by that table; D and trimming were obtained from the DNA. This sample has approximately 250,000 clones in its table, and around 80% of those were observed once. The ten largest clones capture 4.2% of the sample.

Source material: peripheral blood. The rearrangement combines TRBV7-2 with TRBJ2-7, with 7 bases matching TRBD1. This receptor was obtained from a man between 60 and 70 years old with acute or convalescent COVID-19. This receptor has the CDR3 CASSSTGFPYEQYF. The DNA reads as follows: TGTGCCAGCAGCTCGACAGGGTTCCCCTACGAGCAGTACTTC.